The 5 T cell receptor beta chains presented below share a single source sample, sequenced in a study of blood T cell repertoires in COVID-19. The protocol was immunoSEQ multiplex PCR, while the TCRdb copy is restricted to in-frame clones and leaves out a portion. The sample records 150,000 to 200,000 clones, approximately 90% being singletons. The sequenced sample consisted of peripheral blood. These receptors were taken from a woman aged 25 to 39 with active or convalescent COVID-19.

This rearrangement joins TRBV2 to TRBJ2-1, with TRBD2 identical over 7 bases. Unmatched junction bases numbered 8, after V lost 3 bases and J lost 9 bases. This CDR3 region has 14 residues. Germline loops: CDR1 SNHLY, CDR2 FYNNEI. CDR3: CASSEEAAGVEQFF. In DNA, the CDR3 is TGTGCCAGCAGTGAGGAAGCGGCGGGGGTTGAGCAGTTCTTC.

The V and J genes are TRBV19 and TRBJ2-3; TRBD2 matches at 8 bases. The CDR3 loop spans 15 amino acids. Germline-derived CDR1 and CDR2 are LNHDA and SQIVND (reference sequence). Trimming cost V 6 bases and J 1 base; bases outside gene matches: 6. DNA for the CDR3: TGTGCCAGTAGGAAAAGCGGGAGCGGCACAGATACGCAGTATTTT. Translated, it gives CASRKSGSGTDTQYF. The full variable domain, with the rest looked up from reference TRBV19 and TRBJ2-3, is DGGITQSPKYLFRKEGQNVTLSCEQNLNHDAMYWYRQDPGQGLRLIYYSQIVNDFQKGDIAEGYSVSREKKESFPLTVTSAQKNPTAFYLCASRKSGSGTDTQYFGPGTRLTVL.

This chain links TRBV6-5 with TRBJ1-4; D not certain. The ends were cut back, 3 bases at V and 8 bases at J, with 10 bases in the middle. The CDR3 is made up of 13 amino acids. Germline V gene lookup returns CDR1 MNHEY and CDR2 SVGAGI. The CDR3 protein is CASSYAGKEKLFF. The DNA of the CDR3 is TGTGCCAGCAGTTATGCAGGTAAGGAAAAACTGTTTTTT.

The chain joins TRBV28 to TRBJ1-1, with no clear D. Germline-derived CDR1 and CDR2 are MDHEN and SYDVKM. V lost 3 bases and J 10 bases, leaving 15 bases between the germline ends. This CDR3 has 13 residues. The CDR3 sequence: CASSFLDSAGAFF. CDR3 nucleotide sequence: TGTGCCAGCAGTTTTTTGGATTCGGCGGGAGCTTTCTTT.

The chain links TRBV7-9 to TRBJ1-1; 11 bases map to TRBD1. CDR1 is SEHNR and CDR2 is FQNEAQ in the germline V gene (reference sequence). This CDR3 region has 16 residues. The trim removed 3 bases at V and 3 bases at J, leaving 6 bases unmatched. The CDR3 DNA sequence: TGTGCCAGCAGCTTCGGACAGGGGGCGGCGGACACTGAAGCTTTCTTT. Encoded protein: CASSFGQGAADTEAFF.